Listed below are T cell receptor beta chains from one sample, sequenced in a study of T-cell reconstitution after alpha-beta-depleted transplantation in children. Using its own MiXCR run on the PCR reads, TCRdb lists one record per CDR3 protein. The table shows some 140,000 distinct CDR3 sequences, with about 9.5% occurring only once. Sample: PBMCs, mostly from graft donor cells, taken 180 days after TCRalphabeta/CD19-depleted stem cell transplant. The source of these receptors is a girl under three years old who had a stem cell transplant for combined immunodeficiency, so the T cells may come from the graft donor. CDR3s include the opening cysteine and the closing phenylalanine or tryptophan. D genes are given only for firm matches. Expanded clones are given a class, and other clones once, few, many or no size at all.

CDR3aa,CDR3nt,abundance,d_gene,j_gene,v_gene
CATSREGRLDTQYF,TGTGCCACGAGCAGAGAGGGAAGACTAGATACGCAGTATTTT,-,-,TRBJ2-3,TRBV15
CASSQSGGGYNEQFF,TGCGCCAGCAGCCAATCAGGGGGGGGGTACAATGAGCAGTTCTTC,once,-,TRBJ2-1,TRBV4-1
CASSLERGSIREQYF,TGTGCCAGCAGCTTAGAGCGCGGGAGTATACGGGAGCAGTACTTC,-,TRBD2,TRBJ2-7,TRBV11-2
CSALQLAMETQYF,TGCAGTGCCCTCCAGCTAGCGATGGAGACCCAGTACTTC,many,-,TRBJ2-5,TRBV20-1
CASSQDELAGIYEQYF,TGCGCCAGCAGCCAAGATGAACTAGCGGGTATCTACGAGCAGTACTTC,few,TRBD2,TRBJ2-7,TRBV4-3
CASSSFGGVETQYF,TGTGCCAGCAGCTCTTTTGGGGGGGTAGAGACCCAGTACTTC,many,TRBD2,TRBJ2-5,TRBV7-2
CAAQRENTGELFF,TGTGCCGCGCAAAGGGAGAACACCGGGGAGCTGTTTTTT,-,-,TRBJ2-2,TRBV12-3/TRBV12-4
CASSLGGLTSYNEQFF,TGTGCCAGCAGCTTAGGGGGTTTAACGAGCTACAATGAGCAGTTCTTC,-,-,TRBJ2-1,TRBV11-1
CASSLSPRPLLAKNIQYF,TGTGCCAGCAGCTTGTCCCCTCGGCCGTTACTAGCCAAAAACATTCAGTACTTC,few,-,TRBJ2-4,TRBV5-6
CSARDAHPDTQYF,TGCAGTGCTAGAGACGCTCACCCGGATACGCAGTATTTT,few,-,TRBJ2-3,TRBV20-1
CATSRGQETQYF,TGTGCCACCAGCAGAGGCCAAGAGACCCAGTACTTC,-,-,TRBJ2-5,TRBV15
CASSPGSPPVEQYF,TGTGCCAGCTCACCAGGGAGCCCACCGGTAGAGCAGTACTTC,-,-,TRBJ2-7,TRBV18
CASSYSGLAGVETQYF,TGTGCCAGCAGTTACTCCGGACTAGCGGGAGTGGAGACCCAGTACTTC,-,TRBD2,TRBJ2-5,TRBV6-5